This T cell receptor beta chain was identified in a study of blood T cell repertoires in COVID-19. Germline V gene lookup returns CDR1 MDHEN and CDR2 SYDVKM. CDR3 length: 15 amino acids. Losses at the gene ends were 5 bases for V and 7 bases for J; bases not matched to a gene: 12. In the original analysis: The assay estimated nucleated cells by amplifying reference gene primers. The assay was immunoSEQ multiplex PCR, and TCRdb's table has in-frame clones only and misses some. From that table come the V and J calls and clone size; the DNA was used to work out D and trimming. The sample lists 150,000 to 200,000 clones, over 75% occurring once.

This receptor was taken from a man aged 45-60 years who had recovered from COVID-19. The sequenced sample was peripheral blood. The chain uses TRBV28 and TRBJ2-7; TRBD1 aligns across 9 bases. The CDR3 sequence is CASSIQGAPGGEQYF. As DNA, the CDR3 is TGTGCCAGCAGTATACAGGGGGCCCCCGGGGGGGAGCAGTACTTC.